Below, one T cell receptor beta chain is given with its context. Sequencing used immunoSEQ multiplex PCR; TCRdb keeps in-frame clones, though not all of them. The sample has roughly 100,000 clones, 80% to 90% seen once. The sample comes from a study of blood T cell repertoires in COVID-19. Germline V gives CDR1 SGHRS, CDR2 YFSETQ. Trimming shortened V by 0 bases and J by 10 bases, and 16 bases separated the two germline ends. There are 14 residues in the CDR3. Sequencing was performed on peripheral blood. This receptor was obtained from a human donor in a cohort sampled during active COVID-19. The rearrangement links TRBV5-1 to TRBJ1-1; D may be TRBD1 (6 bases). The CDR3 protein is CASSLDGAGGAAFF. The DNA of the CDR3 is TGCGCCAGCAGCTTGGATGGGGCGGGGGGCGCAGCTTTCTTT.